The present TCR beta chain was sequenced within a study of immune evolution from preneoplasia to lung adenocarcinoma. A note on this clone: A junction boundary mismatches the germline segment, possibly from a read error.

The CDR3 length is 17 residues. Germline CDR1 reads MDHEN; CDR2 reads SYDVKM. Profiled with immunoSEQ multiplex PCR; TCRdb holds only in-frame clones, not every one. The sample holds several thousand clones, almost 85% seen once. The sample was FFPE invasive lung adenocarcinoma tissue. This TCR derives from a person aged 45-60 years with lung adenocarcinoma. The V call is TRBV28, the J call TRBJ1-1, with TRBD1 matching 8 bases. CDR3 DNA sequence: TGTGCCAACAGTTTTCTTCAGATGACAGGGGAGAACACTGAAGCTTTCTTT. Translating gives CANSFLQMTGENTEAFF. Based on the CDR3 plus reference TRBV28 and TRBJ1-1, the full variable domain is DVKVTQSSRYLVKRTGEKVFLECVQDMDHENMFWYRQDPGLGLRLIYFSYDVKMKEKGDIPEGYSVSREKKERFSLILESASTNQTSMYLCANSFLQMTGENTEAFFGQGTRLTVV.